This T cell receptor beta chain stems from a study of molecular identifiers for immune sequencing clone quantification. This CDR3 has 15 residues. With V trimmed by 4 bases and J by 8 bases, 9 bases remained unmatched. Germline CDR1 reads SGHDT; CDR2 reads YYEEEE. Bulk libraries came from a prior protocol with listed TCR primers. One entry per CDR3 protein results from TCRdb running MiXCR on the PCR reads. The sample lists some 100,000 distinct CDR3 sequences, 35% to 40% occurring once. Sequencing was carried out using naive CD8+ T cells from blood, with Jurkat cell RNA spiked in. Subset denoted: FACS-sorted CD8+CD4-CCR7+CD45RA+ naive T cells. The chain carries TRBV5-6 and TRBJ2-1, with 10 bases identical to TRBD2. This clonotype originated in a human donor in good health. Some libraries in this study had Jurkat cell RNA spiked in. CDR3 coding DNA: TGTGCCAGCAGCCTTATACTAGCGGGATACGATGAGCAGTTCTTC. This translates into CASSLILAGYDEQFF.